This T cell receptor beta chain came from a study of T cell responses to AZD1222 COVID-19 vaccine. Study-level results: Following two doses of AZD1222, Spike-specific TCR breadth and depth rose.

Produced via immunoSEQ multiplex PCR; TCRdb's table is partial and in-frame only. The top ten hold roughly 2.9% of the sample, which has some 150,000 clones, 90% to 95% seen once. CDR3 length: 11 amino acids. The germline CDR1 and CDR2 sequences are SNHLY and FYNNEI. Trimming cost V 2 bases and J 5 bases, with 3 bases left between them. On this clone: Its antigen is currently unknown.

This TCR was recovered from an adult in good health. The starting material was peripheral blood, obtained on day 0 of MenACWY control vaccination. J is TRBJ1-1 and V is TRBV2; D is undetermined. CDR3 region: CASSEQTEAFF. The CDR3 DNA follows: TGTGCCAGCAGTGAACAAACTGAAGCTTTCTTT.